The T cell receptor (beta chain) described here comes from a study of somatic mutations in cytotoxic T cells in rheumatoid arthritis. Study results and caveats: Significant differences in CD8+ T-cell clonality were not found between rheumatoid arthritis patients and healthy controls (age-matched).

This clone was detected once. Its antigen is unidentified. Data came from immunoSEQ multiplex PCR; TCRdb stores just in-frame clones and leaves some out. The repertoire holds some 12,000 clones, with 80% as singletons. Recruitment of healthy controls drew on blood donors, who had a median age of around 56 years (range roughly 21-80) and were about 52% female. Looked up from germline, CDR1 is MGHRA and CDR2 is YSYEKL. This CDR3 is built from 13 residues. Trimming cost V 0 bases and J 7 bases, with 9 bases left between them. J is TRBJ1-2 and V is TRBV4-1; D is undetermined. The material sequenced was CD8+ T cells sorted from blood. This clonotype was sampled from a man in his forties or fifties in good health. The CDR3 region has the DNA TGCGCCAGCAGCCAAGAACCTCTGTCTGGCTACACCTTC. Its translation is CASSQEPLSGYTF.